Following are 2 T cell receptor beta chains from one sample sequenced in a study of shared clonotypes between healthy human individuals. Data came from immunoSEQ multiplex PCR; TCRdb stores just in-frame clones and leaves some out. The sample has approximately 810,000 clones, about 91% seen once. CD8 cells classed as naive were CD45RO-negative and positively selected for CCR7, excluding terminally differentiated effector memory CD45RA+ cells. The sequencing sample was made of naive CD8+ T cells sorted from blood. These receptors were obtained from a young man in good health.

The chain uses TRBV28 and TRBJ2-7; maybe TRBD1 (6 bases). Trimming pared 2 bases from V and 0 bases from J, leaving 11 bases between. The CDR3 is 15 amino acids. Germline CDR1 reads MDHEN; CDR2 reads SYDVKM. The CDR3 DNA reads as TGTGCCAGCAGTTTAGGACAGCACCCCTCCTACGAGCAGTACTTC. Its protein product is CASSLGQHPSYEQYF.

The V gene is TRBV29-1, the J gene TRBJ1-1; perhaps TRBD1 as D (5 bases). The CDR3 is 15 amino acids. V was clipped by 1 base and J by 3 bases, with 15 bases between them. Germline CDR1 SQVTM, CDR2 ANQGSEA. For the CDR3, the DNA is TGCAGCGTTGAAGGGGACGAAGGTCCGGACACTGAAGCTTTCTTT. This encodes CSVEGDEGPDTEAFF.